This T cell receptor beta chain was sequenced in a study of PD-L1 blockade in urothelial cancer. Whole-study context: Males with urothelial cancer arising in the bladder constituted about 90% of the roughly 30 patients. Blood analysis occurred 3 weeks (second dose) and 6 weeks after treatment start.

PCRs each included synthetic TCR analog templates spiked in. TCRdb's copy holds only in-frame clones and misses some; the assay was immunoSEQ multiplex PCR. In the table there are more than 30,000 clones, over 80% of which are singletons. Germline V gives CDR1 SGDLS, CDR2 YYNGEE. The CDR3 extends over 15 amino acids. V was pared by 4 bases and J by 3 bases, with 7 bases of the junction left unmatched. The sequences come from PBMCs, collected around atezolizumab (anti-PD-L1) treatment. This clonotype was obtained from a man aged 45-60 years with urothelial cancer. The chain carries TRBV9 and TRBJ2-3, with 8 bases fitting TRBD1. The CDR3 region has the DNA TGTGCCAGCAGCCTCGACAGGGGAGAAACAGATACGCAGTATTTT. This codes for CASSLDRGETDTQYF. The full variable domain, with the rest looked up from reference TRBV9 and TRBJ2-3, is DSGVTQTPKHLITATGQRVTLRCSPRSGDLSVYWYQQSLDQGLQFLIQYYNGEERAKGNILERFSAQQFPDLHSELNLSSLELGDSALYFCASSLDRGETDTQYFGPGTRLTVL.